This TCR beta chain came from a study of identical twins. Study conclusions and caveats: For cord blood, abundant beta clonotypes had fewer insertions, unlike memory repertoires, which showed none.

cDNA molecules carried unique molecular identifiers, and template switching added a universal primer site. TCRdb itself ran the 5' RACE reads through MiXCR, one entry per CDR3 protein. This table has about 690,000 distinct CDR3 sequences, over 20% appearing once. The CDR3 loop spans 14 amino acids. Germline CDR1 and CDR2: DFQATT and SNEGSKA (reference sequence). V shed 1 base and J shed 4 bases, with 13 bases lying between them. This clonotype was seen only a few times. Its target is unknown. The same specimen was also included in a second study, on T cells expressing NK-cell markers. That publication notes: Sorted CD3+CD56+NKG2C+, CD3+CD56+NKG2C- and CD3+CD56-NKG2C+ T cells supplied TCR beta repertoires. A range of about 1.0-7.0% of CD8+ T cells consisted of dominant NKG2C+ clonotypes in about six donors.

The receptor was isolated from a woman between 18 and 30 years old in good health. The sequenced sample was PBMCs. This sequence joins TRBV20-1 and TRBJ1-1, with D maybe TRBD1 (5 bases). The CDR3 loop reads CSARGSGGTTEAFF. DNA of the CDR3: TGCAGTGCTAGAGGTTCCGGAGGGACCACTGAAGCTTTCTTT.